The 19 T cell receptor beta chains given below trace back to one sample, sequenced in a study of early T cells in non-severe SARS-CoV-2 infection. MiXCR, applied by TCRdb to the 5' RACE reads, yields one record per CDR3 protein. Of 60,000 to 75,000 distinct CDR3 sequences listed, approximately 12% were seen once; the top ten hold approximately 6.4%. Input material: whole blood. All receptors come from an adult who was a healthcare worker with PCR-confirmed SARS-CoV-2 infection or an uninfected control (not recorded which).

J is TRBJ2-1 and V is TRBV7-9, with D unresolved. V lost 5 bases and J lost 4, with 9 bases in between. Germline-derived CDR1 and CDR2 are SEHNR and FQNEAQ (reference sequence). There are 13 residues in the CDR3. The CDR3 loop is CASSPTVYNEQFF. DNA of the CDR3: TGTGCCAGCAGCCCGACGGTTTACAATGAGCAGTTCTTC.

This clonotype was seen a few times. The chain uses TRBV7-3 and TRBJ2-5; 13 bases map to TRBD2. Germline V gene lookup returns CDR1 SGHTA and CDR2 FQGTGA. The V segment lost 5 bases and the J segment 3 bases; nucleotides outside the gene matches: 3. The CDR3 has 15 amino acids. In DNA form, the CDR3 reads TGTGCCAGCAGCCCTGGGACTAGCGGGGAAGAGACCCAGTACTTC. Its translation: CASSPGTSGEETQYF.

A few counts support this clonotype. The rearrangement joins TRBV18 to TRBJ1-2; D is undetermined. V shed 1 base and J shed 8 bases, with 11 bases lying between them. Per germline, CDR1 KGHSH and CDR2 LQKENI. CDR3 length: 13 amino acids. The CDR3 region is CASSPLDDDGYTF. Here the CDR3 DNA reads TGTGCCAGCTCACCACTCGACGACGACGGCTACACCTTC.

The chain links TRBV15 to TRBJ2-3; TRBD1 aligns across 8 bases. Germline V CDR1 and CDR2: LNHNV, YYDKDF (reference sequence). This CDR3 is built from 14 residues. Losses at the gene ends were 7 bases for V and 1 base for J; bases not matched to a gene: 4. The CDR3 protein is CATNPDRGTDTQYF. CDR3 coding DNA: TGTGCCACCAACCCGGACAGGGGCACAGATACGCAGTATTTT.

The V and J genes are TRBV20-1 and TRBJ2-1; D remains unclear. Trimming shortened V by 2 bases and J by 1 base, and 15 bases separated the two germline ends. Germline V gene lookup returns CDR1 DFQATT and CDR2 SNEGSKA (reference sequence). The CDR3 is 16 amino acids. The CDR3 DNA reads as TGCAGTGCTAGACCACGATATGGGGTATCCTACAATGAGCAGTTCTTC. Translated: CSARPRYGVSYNEQFF.

This clonotype was counted only a few times. V usage is TRBV9 and J usage is TRBJ2-7, with D tentatively TRBD1 (6 bases). The V gene lost 4 bases and the J gene lost 2 bases, with 13 bases spanning the gap. The germline V gene encodes CDR1 SGDLS and CDR2 YYNGEE. This CDR3 contains 14 residues. The CDR3, as DNA: TGTGCCAGCAGCATCCGGGACACGCCCTACGAGCAGTACTTC. Encoded protein: CASSIRDTPYEQYF.

CDR3 DNA sequence: TGTGCCAGCAGCTTGAGGTCCTTTGGCTACACCTTC. Translated, it gives CASSLRSFGYTF. The chain is built from TRBV5-8 and TRBJ1-2; D gene unclear. Per germline, CDR1 SGHTS and CDR2 YDEGEE. The CDR3 has 12 amino acids. Deletions cut 1 base from V and 7 bases from J, with 8 bases between.

This clonotype has only a few counts. J is TRBJ1-6 and V is TRBV3-1; tentative D call: TRBD1 (5 bases). This CDR3 has 13 amino acids. V was clipped by 5 bases and J by 10 bases, with 12 bases between them. The germline CDR1 and CDR2 sequences are LGHDT and YNNKEL (reference sequence). This CDR3 reads CASSFGGESPLHF. CDR3 DNA: TGTGCCAGCAGCTTCGGGGGGGAGTCACCCCTCCACTTT.

This clonotype was seen a handful of times. This chain's CDR3 is CSVDLANYGYTF. CDR3 bases: TGCAGCGTTGACCTGGCCAACTATGGCTACACCTTC. The chain recombines TRBV29-1 with TRBJ1-2; D remains ambiguous. Germline CDR1 SQVTM, CDR2 ANQGSEA. This CDR3 region has 12 residues. V was trimmed by 3 bases and J by 2 bases, leaving 7 bases between them.

The rearrangement joins TRBV9 to TRBJ2-7; 9 positions agree with TRBD2. This CDR3 region has 12 residues. Germline V gene lookup returns CDR1 SGDLS and CDR2 YYNGEE. V gave up 7 bases and J gave up 5 bases; unmatched junction bases: 4. The CDR3, as DNA: TGTGCCAGCGGACTAGCGTGGGACGAGCAGTACTTC. The encoded protein is CASGLAWDEQYF. The whole variable domain, filled in from reference TRBV9 and TRBJ2-7, reads DSGVTQTPKHLITATGQRVTLRCSPRSGDLSVYWYQQSLDQGLQFLIQYYNGEERAKGNILERFSAQQFPDLHSELNLSSLELGDSALYFCASGLAWDEQYFGPGTRLTVT.

The table lists this clonotype with many counts. This chain joins TRBV11-3 and TRBJ2-1; 7 bases match TRBD1. This CDR3 region has 15 residues. Germline V gene data show CDR1 as SGHNT and CDR2 as YENEEA. The V and J ends lost 5 bases and 1 base, in that order; junction bases with no gene match: 5. CDR3 DNA sequence: TGTGCCAGCAGCCCCCGGGGACAGTCCTACAATGAGCAGTTCTTC. Translating it yields CASSPRGQSYNEQFF.

The rearrangement uses TRBV29-1 and TRBJ2-7; the D gene is possibly TRBD2 (5 bases). CDR1 and CDR2 from the germline V gene are SQVTM and ANQGSEA. Trimming shortened V by 2 bases and J by 6 bases, and 14 bases separated the two germline ends. The length of the CDR3 is 13 residues. The CDR3 loop is CSVELGSGGEQYF. Written as DNA, the CDR3 is TGCAGCGTTGAATTGGGCAGCGGCGGCGAGCAGTACTTC.

This clonotype has more than one count but fewer than ten. The rearrangement joins TRBV20-1 to TRBJ1-6; D is uncertain. Trimming left V 3 bases short and J 0 bases short, with 9 bases between. Germline CDR1 and CDR2: DFQATT and SNEGSKA (reference sequence). The CDR3 spans 15 residues. The CDR3 nucleotides read TGCAGTGCTAGTGTTGGTGTCTCCTATAATTCACCCCTCCACTTT. Its translation: CSASVGVSYNSPLHF.

This sequence joins TRBV5-1 and TRBJ2-3; 7 bases are shared with TRBD1. CDR1 is SGHRS, CDR2 YFSETQ, per germline. The J segment lost 4 bases and the V segment lost 3 bases, leaving 5 bases of the junction unmatched. The CDR3 spans 14 residues. The CDR3 reads CASSSFDRADTQYF. The CDR3 bases are TGCGCCAGCAGCTCTTTCGACAGGGCAGATACGCAGTATTTT.

This clonotype was found many times. The genes are TRBV5-5 and TRBJ1-5; D not certain. From germline, CDR1 is SGHKS and CDR2 YYEKEE (reference sequence). The CDR3 loop spans 16 amino acids. Trimming took off 0 bases at V and 0 bases at J, with 10 bases between the two ends. CDR3 region: CASSLDGFYSNQPQHF. CDR3 DNA: TGTGCCAGCAGCTTGGACGGATTTTATAGCAATCAGCCCCAGCATTTT.

This clonotype has only a few counts. The chain couples TRBV6-5 to TRBJ2-3; 8 positions agree with TRBD2. The CDR3 is 14 amino acids. Trimming cost V 10 bases and J 1 base; bases outside gene matches: 7. The germline V gene has CDR1 MNHEY and CDR2 SVGAGI. CDR3 sequence: CATEKRGRTDTQYF. As DNA, the CDR3 is TGTGCCACCGAAAAGCGGGGGCGCACAGATACGCAGTATTTT.

This sequence joins TRBV20-1 and TRBJ2-1, with 7 bases identical to TRBD1. The V and J ends lost 2 bases and 4 bases, in that order; junction bases with no gene match: 5. CDR1 and CDR2 from the germline V gene are DFQATT and SNEGSKA (reference sequence). CDR3 length: 14 amino acids. CDR3 in amino acids: CSARTGVEYNEQFF. CDR3 nucleotide sequence: TGCAGTGCTAGAACAGGGGTGGAATACAATGAGCAGTTCTTC.

The chain uses TRBV7-6 and TRBJ1-1; D is ambiguous. Deletions cut 0 bases from V and 0 bases from J, with 8 bases between. Germline CDR1 SGHVS, CDR2 FNYEAQ. The CDR3 is 15 residues long. This chain's CDR3 is CASSLANDLNTEAFF. The CDR3 DNA sequence: TGTGCCAGCAGCTTAGCGAACGATTTGAACACTGAAGCTTTCTTT.

This clonotype came up many times. The chain recombines TRBV5-1 with TRBJ1-3; D is ambiguous. The CDR3 is 15 amino acids. V was shortened by 5 bases and J by 1 base, with 13 bases between the two germline ends. Germline CDR1 reads SGHRS; CDR2 reads YFSETQ. CDR3 region: CASSEARLSGNTIYF. The CDR3 DNA sequence: TGCGCCAGCAGTGAAGCCCGGTTATCTGGAAACACCATATATTTT.